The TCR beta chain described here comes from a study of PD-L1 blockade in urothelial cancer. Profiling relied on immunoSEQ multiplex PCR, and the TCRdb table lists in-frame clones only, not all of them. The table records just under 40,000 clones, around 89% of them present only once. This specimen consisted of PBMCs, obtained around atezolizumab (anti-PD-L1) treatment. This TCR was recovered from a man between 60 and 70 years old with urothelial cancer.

The CDR3 loop is CASSLTSGGAGDTQYF. For the CDR3, the DNA is TGTGCCAGCAGCCTCACTAGCGGGGGGGCCGGGGATACGCAGTATTTT. This sequence joins TRBV7-3 and TRBJ2-3; TRBD2 agrees at 13 bases. This CDR3 comprises 16 residues. V lost 5 bases to trimming and J lost 6 bases; unmatched junction nucleotides: 8. The germline gives CDR1 SGHTA, CDR2 FQGTGA.